The source of this TCR beta chain is a study of shared clonotypes between healthy human individuals. Study background: Donors, aged 18 to 49, were a couple of women and three men. Findings and caveats of the study: Investigators collected only blood, and repertoires in tissues likely differ.

Regarding this clone: Antigen specificity is unknown.

This CDR3 spans 15 amino acids. Trimming pared 10 bases from V and 1 base from J, leaving 20 bases between. Looked up from germline, CDR1 is SNHLY and CDR2 is FYNNEI. At a deep level, the assay was run. Profiling relied on immunoSEQ multiplex PCR, and the TCRdb table lists in-frame clones only, not all of them. The sample has about 500,000 clones; roughly three quarters are singletons. The sequenced material came from PBMCs. The chain combines TRBV2 with TRBJ2-7, with unresolved D. This TCR was recovered from a woman in her 40s in good health. Some clones in this sample may be carry-over from other donors' samples. Here the CDR3 reads CATSRRVPNSYEQYF. The CDR3 DNA reads as TGTGCCACCAGCAGGAGAGTGCCGAATTCCTACGAGCAGTACTTC.